Listed below are T cell receptor beta chains from one sample, sequenced in a study of response to subunit inactivated influenza vaccine. TCRdb fed the RT-PCR reads into MiXCR, producing one record per CDR3 protein. The sample holds about 240,000 distinct CDR3 sequences, 9% to 15% seen once. The sample was non-naive T cells sorted from PBMCs, taken less than 15 days before vaccination. These receptors were taken from a man aged 45-65 years who received an inactivated influenza vaccine. CDR3s include the opening cysteine and the closing phenylalanine or tryptophan. The order of the fields is CDR3 DNA, CDR3 protein, clone size, V gene, D gene, J gene. The D gene is left open where the match is weak. Rows may omit the clone size; those that give it use once, few, many or a size class.

CDR3nt: TGCAGTGCTAGACTAGCGGGAGTGCCGAAAGAGCAGTACTTC
CDR3aa: CSARLAGVPKEQYF
abundance: many
v_gene: TRBV20-1
d_gene: TRBD2
j_gene: TRBJ2-7

CDR3nt: TGCGCCAGCAGCACGGGGGGCACTAATGAAAAACTGTTTTTT
CDR3aa: CASSTGGTNEKLFF
abundance: many
v_gene: TRBV5-1
d_gene: .
j_gene: TRBJ1-4

CDR3nt: TGCGCCAGCAGCCTGGACAGGGGTGGGTACGAGCAGTACTTC
CDR3aa: CASSLDRGGYEQYF
abundance: few
v_gene: TRBV4-3
d_gene: TRBD1
j_gene: TRBJ2-7

CDR3nt: TGTGCCAGCAGTTTACTCCAGGAAGCTTTCTTT
CDR3aa: CASSLLQEAFF
abundance: .
v_gene: TRBV12-3/TRBV12-4
d_gene: .
j_gene: TRBJ1-1

CDR3nt: TGTGCCAGCAGCCTAAGCAGCGGGGCCTACAATGAGCAGTTCTTC
CDR3aa: CASSLSSGAYNEQFF
abundance: .
v_gene: TRBV12-3/TRBV12-4
d_gene: TRBD2
j_gene: TRBJ2-1

CDR3nt: TGTGCCAGCAGCCCCTCCGCGGGAGGTTTTCAGTTCTTC
CDR3aa: CASSPSAGGFQFF
abundance: .
v_gene: TRBV7-3
d_gene: TRBD2
j_gene: TRBJ2-1

CDR3nt: TGTGCCTGGAGCACTGGAACAGGGTTTGGGCAGCCCCAGCATTTT
CDR3aa: CAWSTGTGFGQPQHF
abundance: few
v_gene: TRBV30
d_gene: .
j_gene: TRBJ1-5

CDR3nt: TGTGCCAGCAGCCATAGACAGGCGATCTCTGGAAACACCATATATTTT
CDR3aa: CASSHRQAISGNTIYF
abundance: .
v_gene: TRBV28
d_gene: .
j_gene: TRBJ1-3

CDR3nt: TGTGCCAGCTCACTTGAGGGGGGGGGTCGACAGCCCCAGCATTTT
CDR3aa: CASSLEGGGRQPQHF
abundance: few
v_gene: TRBV18
d_gene: .
j_gene: TRBJ1-5

CDR3nt: TGTGCCAGCAGTCCAGTAGGGGGGGGCTATCAGCCCCAGCATTTT
CDR3aa: CASSPVGGGYQPQHF
abundance: .
v_gene: TRBV2
d_gene: .
j_gene: TRBJ1-5